These 31 T cell receptor beta chains were all obtained from the same sample, sequenced in a study of cytomegalovirus exposure and HLA in healthy donors. Produced via immunoSEQ multiplex PCR; TCRdb's table is partial and in-frame only. The data show 220,000 or so clones, roughly 84% seen once. Specimen: PBMCs. Receptors originate from a young woman in good health and CMV-seropositive.

The rearrangement joins TRBV28 to TRBJ1-3; D remains ambiguous. This CDR3 region has 14 residues. V was trimmed by 2 bases and J by 1 base, leaving 6 bases between them. Germline CDR1 MDHEN, CDR2 SYDVKM. This CDR3 reads CASSLSRSGNTIYF. The CDR3 region has the DNA TGTGCCAGCAGTTTAAGCAGGTCTGGAAACACCATATATTTT.

The rearrangement uses TRBV5-1 and TRBJ2-5; 13 positions agree with TRBD2. The CDR3 spans 17 residues. The J segment lost 2 bases and the V segment lost 4 bases, leaving 8 bases of the junction unmatched. Per the germline V gene, CDR1 is SGHRS and CDR2 is YFSETQ. The CDR3 DNA sequence: TGCGCCAGCAGCCCGGGACTAGCGGGAAAACCACAAGAGACCCAGTACTTC. This codes for CASSPGLAGKPQETQYF.

The chain has TRBV27 and TRBJ2-7, with 10 bases matching TRBD2. The CDR3 loop spans 16 amino acids. Germline values: CDR1 MNHEY, CDR2 SMNVEV (reference sequence). The trim removed 8 bases at V and 4 bases at J, leaving 14 bases unmatched. The CDR3 region is CASGGSVAGGFYEQYF. The CDR3 coding sequence is TGTGCCAGCGGAGGGTCCGTAGCGGGAGGCTTTTACGAGCAGTACTTC.

The rearrangement uses TRBV28 and TRBJ2-3, with TRBD1 as a possible D gene (5 bases). Germline V gene lookup returns CDR1 MDHEN and CDR2 SYDVKM. With 3 bases removed from V and 7 bases from J, the gap between germline ends came to 17 bases. This CDR3 spans 15 amino acids. As DNA, the CDR3 is TGTGCCAGCAGTTTTAGGGGTGGCCCATCTAATACGCAGTATTTT. Amino acids: CASSFRGGPSNTQYF.

V and J are TRBV10-1 and TRBJ2-1; 9 bases are shared with TRBD2. The CDR3 sequence is 16 residues long. Germline trimming cut 3 bases from V and 3 bases from J; bases unmatched to any gene: 6. Per germline, CDR1 WNHNN and CDR2 SYGVQD (reference sequence). The CDR3 spells CASSDRLADLYNEQFF. As DNA, the CDR3 is TGCGCCAGCAGTGACCGACTAGCGGACCTCTACAATGAGCAGTTCTTC.

This sequence joins TRBV5-4 and TRBJ2-7; D possibly corresponds to TRBD2 (6 bases). Trimming took off 0 bases at V and 6 bases at J, with 13 bases between the two ends. Per the germline V gene, CDR1 is SGHNT and CDR2 is YYREEE (reference sequence). The CDR3 consists of 14 residues. Here the CDR3 DNA reads TGTGCCAGCAGCTTGGGGTTTAGCGGCCCCGAGCAGTACTTC. Protein sequence: CASSLGFSGPEQYF. Complete variable domain (other parts from reference TRBV5-4 and TRBJ2-7): ETGVTQSPTHLIKTRGQQVTLRCSSQSGHNTVSWYQQALGQGPQFIFQYYREEENGRGNFPPRFSGLQFPNYSSELNVNALELDDSALYLCASSLGFSGPEQYFGPGTRLTVT.

The chain is built from TRBV5-1 and TRBJ1-2, with a weak D call TRBD1 (6 bases). The germline gives CDR1 SGHRS, CDR2 YFSETQ. The CDR3 covers 16 residues. V lost 1 base and J lost 0, with 13 bases in between. CDR3 DNA sequence: TGCGCCAGCAGCTTGTTCACACAGGGCTCTAACTATGGCTACACCTTC. This translates into CASSLFTQGSNYGYTF.

The chain couples TRBV5-1 to TRBJ2-7, with D perhaps TRBD2 (5 bases). The CDR3 covers 15 residues. From germline, CDR1 is SGHRS and CDR2 YFSETQ. Trimming removed 0 bases at V and 6 bases at J, with 16 bases between. CDR3 region: CASSLGAVSGLEQYF. CDR3 DNA: TGCGCCAGCAGCTTGGGAGCGGTATCTGGGCTCGAGCAGTACTTC.

This chain uses TRBV18 with TRBJ2-7, with D hard to call. This CDR3 contains 14 residues. The germline V gene encodes CDR1 KGHSH and CDR2 LQKENI. Trimming left V 0 bases short and J 2 bases short, with 8 bases between. The CDR3 DNA reads TGTGCCAGCTCACCACCCCTACCGCCCTACGAGCAGTACTTC. Translation: CASSPPLPPYEQYF.

The V and J genes are TRBV28 and TRBJ2-5; 8 bases fit TRBD1. Germline V CDR1 and CDR2: MDHEN, SYDVKM. Unmatched junction bases numbered 19, after V lost 7 bases and J lost 0 bases. The CDR3 sequence is 19 residues long. Here the CDR3 reads CASNPKTGALPPDQETQYF. The CDR3 DNA follows: TGTGCCAGCAACCCGAAGACAGGGGCCTTACCACCCGACCAAGAGACCCAGTACTTC.

The J gene is TRBJ1-2, the V gene TRBV9; unclear D gene. CDR1 SGDLS and CDR2 YYNGEE come from the germline V gene. This CDR3 comprises 15 residues. The V gene lost 0 bases and the J gene lost 3 bases, with 12 bases spanning the gap. CDR3 nucleotide sequence: TGTGCCAGCAGCGTAGGGTGGGCCTATTACTATGGCTACACCTTC. It is translated as CASSVGWAYYYGYTF.

The rearrangement joins TRBV27 to TRBJ2-3; TRBD1 matches 9 bases. The germline V gene has CDR1 MNHEY and CDR2 SMNVEV (reference sequence). The CDR3 sequence is 16 residues long. V lost 3 bases and J lost 4; bases outside the gene matches: 8. DNA for the CDR3: TGTGCCAGCAGTTTTCAGGGGACAGGGAAAGCAGATACGCAGTATTTT. This codes for CASSFQGTGKADTQYF.

This clone was counted a few times. V is TRBV18 and J is TRBJ1-1; no reliable D call. In germline, CDR1 is KGHSH, CDR2 LQKENI. Trimming removed 7 bases at V and 4 bases at J, with 13 bases between. The CDR3 covers 13 residues. The CDR3 loop is CASFEKPITEAFF. The CDR3 region has the DNA TGTGCCAGCTTCGAGAAGCCTATCACTGAAGCTTTCTTT.

This clone showed up many times. The chain recombines TRBV7-9 with TRBJ1-2, with D uncertain. The CDR3 covers 14 residues. Germline V gives CDR1 SEHNR, CDR2 FQNEAQ (reference sequence). Trimming took off 5 bases at V and 2 bases at J, with 12 bases between the two ends. The CDR3 DNA is TGTGCCAGCAGCCCCGGGGAGAGGAACTATGGCTACACCTTC. This gives the protein CASSPGERNYGYTF.

V and J are TRBV7-2 and TRBJ1-5; 9 nucleotides align to TRBD1. CDR1 and CDR2 (germline): SGHTA, FQGNSA. The CDR3 totals 16 residues. V shed 4 bases, J shed 1 base, and the junction held 5 bases outside the gene matches. In DNA form, the CDR3 reads TGTGCCAGCAGCTGGACAGGGGCCCAAAGCAATCAGCCCCAGCATTTT. It encodes CASSWTGAQSNQPQHF.

The J gene is TRBJ2-3, the V gene TRBV5-1; 16 positions match TRBD2. Germline CDR1 reads SGHRS; CDR2 reads YFSETQ. Trimming took 0 bases from V and 3 from J; bases not matched to a gene: 10. The CDR3 is 20 amino acids. The CDR3 nucleotides are TGCGCCAGCAGCTTGGCGGCCTCGGGGACTAGCGGGAGGGAGACAGATACGCAGTATTTT. Protein: CASSLAASGTSGRETDTQYF.

The CDR3 region is CASSLVGRGFPYEQYF. In DNA, the CDR3 is TGTGCCAGCAGCTTAGTGGGTAGGGGATTCCCCTACGAGCAGTACTTC. The chain recombines TRBV7-2 with TRBJ2-7; D may be TRBD1 (5 bases). The CDR3 extends over 16 amino acids. Trimming pared 1 base from V and 2 bases from J, leaving 15 bases between. Germline V gene data show CDR1 as SGHTA and CDR2 as FQGNSA.

This chain's CDR3 is CASSLLDSRAGTEAFF. As DNA, the CDR3 is TGTGCCAGCAGCTTGCTCGATAGTAGAGCTGGCACTGAAGCTTTCTTT. The genes are TRBV5-6 and TRBJ1-1, with D hard to call. This CDR3 is 16 amino acids long. Trimming stripped 1 base from V and 4 bases from J, with 17 bases between. Germline lookup yields CDR1 SGHDT and CDR2 YYEEEE.

The chain combines TRBV7-6 with TRBJ2-7; 10 nucleotides line up with TRBD1. Losses at the gene ends were 5 bases for V and 4 bases for J; bases not matched to a gene: 5. The V gene's germline CDR1 is SGHVS and CDR2 FNYEAQ. This CDR3 is 14 amino acids long. The CDR3 region has the DNA TGTGCCAGCAGCCAAGACAGGGGGCAGTACGAGCAGTACTTC. Residues: CASSQDRGQYEQYF. The variable domain in full, completed from reference TRBV7-6 and TRBJ2-7, reads GAGVSQSPRYKVTKRGQDVALRCDPISGHVSLYWYRQALGQGPEFLTYFNYEAQQDKSGLPNDRFSAERPEGSISTLTIQRTEQRDSAMYRCASSQDRGQYEQYFGPGTRLTVT.

This rearrangement joins TRBV5-1 to TRBJ2-1; weak D call: TRBD1 (6 bases). This CDR3 comprises 17 residues. Germline V CDR1 and CDR2: SGHRS, YFSETQ. The V and J ends lost 4 bases and 3 bases respectively, with 20 bases between them. CDR3 DNA sequence: TGCGCCAGCAGCAACCGATTCAACCCAGGGGTCTACAATGAGCAGTTCTTC. The encoded protein is CASSNRFNPGVYNEQFF.

This clone was counted between two and nine times. The chain joins TRBV30 to TRBJ1-2; no clear D gene. This CDR3 comprises 10 residues. Trimming left V 8 bases short and J 4 bases short, with 8 bases between. The germline gives CDR1 GTSNPN, CDR2 SVGIG (reference sequence). The CDR3 nucleotides are TGTGCCGGATACAGCTATGGCTACACCTTC. Its protein is CAGYSYGYTF.

This sequence joins TRBV6-1 and TRBJ2-7, with TRBD1 as a possible D gene (6 bases). The CDR3 has 15 amino acids. Germline-derived CDR1 and CDR2 are MNHNS and SASEGT. The V gene lost 2 bases and the J gene lost 6 bases, with 17 bases spanning the gap. The CDR3 region has the DNA TGTGCCAGCAGTGAATTGCAGGGCCGAGGGGGCGAGCAGTACTTC. Its translation: CASSELQGRGGEQYF.

This chain connects TRBV4-1 to TRBJ1-5, with a weak D call TRBD1 (6 bases). The CDR3 loop spans 16 amino acids. CDR1 is MGHRA and CDR2 is YSYEKL in the germline V gene. The V gene lost 4 bases and the J gene lost 3 bases, with 16 bases spanning the gap. Here the CDR3 DNA reads TGCGCCAGCAGCCCCTATGACAGGAACTCCAATCAGCCCCAGCATTTT. Its protein product is CASSPYDRNSNQPQHF.

In its sample, this clone was seen once. The CDR3 DNA reads as TGTGCCAGCAGCGTTCTATGGGGGCGGGACACTGAAGCTTTCTTT. It is translated as CASSVLWGRDTEAFF. The J gene is TRBJ1-1, the V gene TRBV9, with D possibly matching TRBD1 (6 bases). The CDR3 spans 15 residues. Trimming stripped 2 bases from V and 3 bases from J, with 14 bases between. Germline V lookup: CDR1 SGDLS, CDR2 YYNGEE.

CDR3 DNA: TGTGCCAGCAGCCAGCTAGGGGGCGTCCACGAGCAGTACTTC. Its translation is CASSQLGGVHEQYF. The chain employs TRBV14 and TRBJ2-7; 7 nucleotides match TRBD1. CDR3 length: 14 residues. The V segment lost 3 bases and the J segment 5 bases; nucleotides outside the gene matches: 7. The germline CDR1 and CDR2 sequences are SGHDN and FVKESK.

This CDR3 is CASSLGQGRGETQYF. As DNA, the CDR3 is TGTGCCAGCTCACTCGGACAGGGTCGGGGGGAGACCCAGTACTTC. This chain connects TRBV18 to TRBJ2-5; the match to TRBD1 covers 8 bases. CDR1 KGHSH and CDR2 LQKENI come from the germline V gene. This CDR3 comprises 15 residues. V lost 4 bases and J lost 5; bases outside the gene matches: 9.

The CDR3 DNA reads as TGTGCCAGCTCACACCAAGGGACAGGGGGCTTCAATGAGCAGTTCTTC. Its translation: CASSHQGTGGFNEQFF. V and J are TRBV18 and TRBJ2-1, with 12 bases that match TRBD1. V lost 4 bases to trimming and J lost 6 bases; unmatched junction nucleotides: 7. The germline CDR1 and CDR2 sequences are KGHSH and LQKENI. The CDR3 extends over 16 amino acids.

The chain links TRBV5-6 to TRBJ1-4; D is ambiguous. CDR1 and CDR2 (germline): SGHDT, YYEEEE. Trimming pared 6 bases from V and 6 bases from J, leaving 12 bases between. The CDR3 has 13 amino acids. The CDR3 region is CASKARSDEKLFF. Here the CDR3 DNA reads TGTGCCAGCAAGGCGAGGAGTGATGAAAAACTGTTTTTT.

This clone was detected only once. This chain uses TRBV19 with TRBJ2-7, with 10 bases lining up with TRBD1. Germline CDR1 reads LNHDA; CDR2 reads SQIVND (reference sequence). CDR3 length: 15 residues. The junction had 4 bases not matched to a gene; V was cut back by 3 bases and J by 2 bases. CDR3 protein: CASSIEGQGAYEQYF. The CDR3 nucleotides are TGTGCCAGTAGTATTGAAGGACAGGGGGCCTACGAGCAGTACTTC. Variable domain in full (rest from reference TRBV19 and TRBJ2-7): DGGITQSPKYLFRKEGQNVTLSCEQNLNHDAMYWYRQDPGQGLRLIYYSQIVNDFQKGDIAEGYSVSREKKESFPLTVTSAQKNPTAFYLCASSIEGQGAYEQYFGPGTRLTVT.

The chain uses TRBV4-1 and TRBJ2-3, with D unresolved. V was shortened by 4 bases and J by 1 base, with 12 bases between the two germline ends. The CDR3 has 15 amino acids. Germline CDR1 reads MGHRA; CDR2 reads YSYEKL. CDR3 loop: CASSRPVAGTDTQYF. The CDR3 DNA sequence: TGCGCCAGCAGCCGGCCGGTAGCTGGCACAGATACGCAGTATTTT.

The V gene is TRBV6-4, the J gene TRBJ1-2; maybe TRBD1 (6 bases). V dropped 4 bases and J dropped 6 bases, with 9 bases sitting between them. The CDR3 extends over 12 amino acids. Germline-derived CDR1 and CDR2 are MRHNA and SNTAGT. The CDR3 is CASSGGGDGYTF. The CDR3 DNA reads as TGTGCCAGCAGTGGGGGGGGCGATGGCTACACCTTC.